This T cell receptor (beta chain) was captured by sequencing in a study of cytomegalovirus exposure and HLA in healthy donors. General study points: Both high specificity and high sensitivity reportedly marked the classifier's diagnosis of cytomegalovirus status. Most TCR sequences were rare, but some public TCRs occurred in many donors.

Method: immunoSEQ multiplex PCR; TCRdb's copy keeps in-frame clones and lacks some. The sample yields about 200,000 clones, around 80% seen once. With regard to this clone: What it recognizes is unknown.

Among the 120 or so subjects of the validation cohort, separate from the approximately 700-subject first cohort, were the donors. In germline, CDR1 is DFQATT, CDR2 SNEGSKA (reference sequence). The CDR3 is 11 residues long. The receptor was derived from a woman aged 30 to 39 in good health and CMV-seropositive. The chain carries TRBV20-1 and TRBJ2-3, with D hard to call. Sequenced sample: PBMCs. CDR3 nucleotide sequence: TGCAGCCCCCGGGTCACAGATACGCAGTATTTT. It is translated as CSPRVTDTQYF.